The 26 T cell receptor beta chains below come from one sample, sequenced in a study of spatial heterogeneity in lung cancer. MiXCR, applied by TCRdb to the 5' RACE reads, yields one record per CDR3 protein. The sample records roughly 120,000 distinct CDR3 sequences, 12% being singletons. Time point described: blood at routine non-recurrence follow-up after resection. From tumor, nontumor lung or frozen PBMC, whole RNA was taken unsorted for sequencing. The source material was PBMCs, sampled at follow-up. These receptors all stem from a male donor with early-stage non-small cell lung cancer.

This chain joins TRBV7-2 and TRBJ2-7, with D possibly being TRBD1 (5 bases). The CDR3 consists of 16 residues. CDR1 and CDR2 from the germline V gene are SGHTA and FQGNSA. V was clipped by 0 bases and J by 2 bases, with 14 bases between them. This CDR3 reads CASSLALDRPAYEQYF. The CDR3 DNA reads as TGTGCCAGCAGCTTAGCGCTAGACAGACCGGCCTACGAGCAGTACTTC.

Only a few counts were recorded for this clonotype. The V gene is TRBV28, the J gene TRBJ1-2; D is unresolved. Trimming left V 5 bases short and J 3 bases short, with 10 bases between. This CDR3 has 13 amino acids. Germline V lookup: CDR1 MDHEN, CDR2 SYDVKM. The CDR3 sequence is CASSPSSYYGYTF. The CDR3 DNA reads TGTGCCAGCAGTCCCTCGTCCTACTATGGCTACACCTTC.

The chain couples TRBV5-1 to TRBJ2-7; 7 positions agree with TRBD1. V lost 0 bases, J lost 2 bases, and 5 bases stayed unmatched. CDR1 and CDR2 (germline): SGHRS, YFSETQ. The CDR3 runs to 15 residues. In DNA, the CDR3 is TGCGCCAGCAGCTTGGTAGGGGACAGAACCTACGAGCAGTACTTC. Its translation is CASSLVGDRTYEQYF.

The J gene is TRBJ2-1, the V gene TRBV7-2, with D perhaps being TRBD1 or TRBD2 (5 bases each). Deletions cut 6 bases from V and 5 bases from J, with 11 bases between. Germline CDR1 is SGHTA and CDR2 is FQGNSA. This CDR3 is built from 13 residues. As DNA, the CDR3 is TGTGCCAGCAGAGGGACGTCGAACAATGAGCAGTTCTTC. It is translated as CASRGTSNNEQFF.

The chain carries TRBV24-1 and TRBJ1-2; a possible D gene is TRBD1 (5 bases). Per germline, CDR1 KGHDR and CDR2 SFDVKD. This CDR3 has 13 amino acids. Trimming shortened V by 5 bases and J by 8 bases, and 14 bases separated the two germline ends. The CDR3 here is CATSATGREGYTF. The CDR3 coding sequence is TGTGCCACCAGTGCCACAGGAAGGGAGGGCTACACCTTC.

The chain employs TRBV7-9 and TRBJ2-6; 7 positions match TRBD1. After removal of 5 bases from V and 0 bases from J, the junction contained 7 bases not matched to a gene. The germline V gene has CDR1 SEHNR and CDR2 FQNEAQ (reference sequence). This CDR3 region has 17 residues. CDR3 loop: CASSRQGPSSGANVLTF. The CDR3 coding sequence is TGTGCCAGCAGCCGACAGGGTCCTAGCTCTGGGGCCAACGTCCTGACTTTC.

In this sample, this clonotype turned up a few times. V and J are TRBV20-1 and TRBJ2-5; 10 bases align to TRBD2. Germline trimming cut 6 bases from V and 3 bases from J; bases unmatched to any gene: 4. The CDR3 has 13 amino acids. Germline V lookup: CDR1 DFQATT, CDR2 SNEGSKA (reference sequence). Here the CDR3 reads CSAASGGKETQYF. The DNA of the CDR3 is TGCAGTGCGGCTAGCGGGGGCAAAGAGACCCAGTACTTC.

The chain carries TRBV7-2 and TRBJ2-1; D not resolved. The CDR3 sequence is 12 residues long. V lost 3 bases to trimming and J lost 5 bases, with 5 bases between them. Germline CDR1 and CDR2: SGHTA and FQGNSA. The CDR3 loop is CASSFTDNEQFF. The DNA of the CDR3 is TGTGCCAGCAGCTTCACAGACAATGAGCAGTTCTTC.

The chain uses TRBV7-2 and TRBJ2-3; a possible D gene is TRBD2 (6 bases). V was cut by 7 bases and J by 0 bases, with 17 bases left in between. Germline CDR1 SGHTA, CDR2 FQGNSA. There are 16 residues in the CDR3. CDR3 sequence reads: CASNPWGDRSTDTQYF. Here the CDR3 DNA reads TGTGCCAGCAACCCATGGGGGGACCGCAGCACAGATACGCAGTATTTT.

This clonotype was counted ten times or more. The CDR3 DNA sequence: TGCAGCGTTGAATCAGGGTATAACGAGCAGTACTTC. This codes for CSVESGYNEQYF. The rearrangement joins TRBV29-1 to TRBJ2-7; tentatively, D is TRBD1 (5 bases). V shed 2 bases and J shed 5 bases, with 10 bases lying between them. CDR3 length: 12 residues. Per the germline V gene, CDR1 is SQVTM and CDR2 is ANQGSEA.

Many counts were recorded for this clonotype. J is TRBJ1-1 and V is TRBV10-3, with unresolved D. This CDR3 has 13 residues. V dropped 6 bases and J dropped 0 bases, with 8 bases sitting between them. Germline loops: CDR1 ENHRY, CDR2 SYGVKD. The CDR3 DNA sequence: TGTGCCATCAGGCCAGAGATGAACACTGAAGCTTTCTTT. It is translated as CAIRPEMNTEAFF.

The rearrangement joins TRBV2 to TRBJ2-1; D remains unclear. Germline V lookup: CDR1 SNHLY, CDR2 FYNNEI. V was cut by 3 bases and J by 9 bases, with 6 bases left in between. The length of the CDR3 is 11 residues. The CDR3 DNA sequence: TGTGCCAGCAGTGATGTTGTTGAGCAGTTCTTC. Translating gives CASSDVVEQFF.

The chain carries TRBV10-3 and TRBJ2-7; 9 bases align to TRBD1. Unmatched junction bases numbered 4, after V lost 5 bases and J lost 2 bases. There are 14 residues in the CDR3. Germline CDR1 ENHRY, CDR2 SYGVKD. CDR3 in DNA: TGTGCCATCAGTCCCGGGACAGGGCCCTACGAGCAGTACTTC. Its protein product is CAISPGTGPYEQYF.

This clonotype appeared many times. V gene TRBV24-1 combines with J gene TRBJ2-1; TRBD2 agrees at 8 bases. Unmatched junction bases numbered 2, after V lost 3 bases and J lost 2 bases. The CDR3 loop spans 15 amino acids. Germline CDR1 and CDR2: KGHDR and SFDVKD. Here the CDR3 DNA reads TGTGCCACCAGTGATACGGGGGGGCCCTACAATGAGCAGTTCTTC. Translated, it gives CATSDTGGPYNEQFF.

In this sample, this clonotype turned up a few times. The chain combines TRBV18 with TRBJ1-1; D ambiguous. This CDR3 has 15 residues. Trimming cost V 6 bases and J 0 bases, with 14 bases left between them. Germline CDR1 KGHSH, CDR2 LQKENI. The CDR3 sequence: CASSPPPGMNTEAFF. CDR3 nucleotide sequence: TGTGCCAGCTCGCCCCCCCCGGGTATGAACACTGAAGCTTTCTTT.

This clonotype was detected a few times. The chain combines TRBV10-2 with TRBJ2-5, with TRBD2 matching over 12 bases. The CDR3 contains 18 residues. Unmatched junction bases numbered 11, after V lost 0 bases and J lost 6 bases. From germline, CDR1 is WSHSY and CDR2 SAAADI. The CDR3 nucleotides read TGCGCCAGCAGTGAGTCCCGACAGGGGACTAGCGGGCGGCAGACCCAGTACTTC. As protein: CASSESRQGTSGRQTQYF.

This clonotype appeared many times. The chain is built from TRBV29-1 and TRBJ2-7; no definite D call. The germline V gene encodes CDR1 SQVTM and CDR2 ANQGSEA. The germline V and J ends were trimmed by 1 base and 1 base, with 5 bases remaining between them. This CDR3 is built from 12 residues. The DNA of the CDR3 is TGCAGCGTTGAAGCCGAGTCCTACGAGCAGTACTTC. Translated, it gives CSVEAESYEQYF.

This clonotype was counted between two and nine times. V gene TRBV7-2 combines with J gene TRBJ2-3, with 15 bases that match TRBD2. The CDR3 runs 15 residues. V shed 7 bases and J 5 bases; nucleotides not matched to a gene: 4. Looked up from germline, CDR1 is SGHTA and CDR2 is FQGNSA. CDR3 in amino acids: CASTPGLAGGDTQYF. The CDR3 DNA reads TGTGCCAGCACCCCGGGACTAGCGGGGGGAGATACGCAGTATTTT.

This clonotype turned up a few times. The chain joins TRBV12-3 or TRBV12-4 to TRBJ2-5; D tentatively reads TRBD1 or TRBD2 (5 bases each). Trimming shortened V by 3 bases and J by 2 bases, and 10 bases separated the two germline ends. The CDR3 is 14 residues long. The CDR3 DNA sequence: TGTGCCAGCAGTTTCGGGACGCCTCAAGAGACCCAGTACTTC. This sequence encodes CASSFGTPQETQYF.

The chain recombines TRBV12-3 or TRBV12-4 with TRBJ1-6; TRBD1 matches at 9 bases. CDR3 length: 16 residues. Trimming at V came to 3 bases and at J to 9 bases, leaving 9 bases not matched to a gene. The CDR3 region is CASSFYLRDRVSPLHF. CDR3 sequence (DNA): TGTGCCAGCAGTTTCTACCTCCGGGACAGGGTTTCACCCCTCCACTTT.

There are a few counts of this clonotype. The V gene is TRBV19, the J gene TRBJ1-4, with unresolved D. Germline CDR1 is LNHDA and CDR2 is SQIVND (reference sequence). The CDR3 sequence is 18 residues long. The V end lost 6 bases, the J end lost 0 bases, and 20 bases lay between the germline ends. The CDR3 protein is CASRQRHSPGATNEKLFF. CDR3 sequence (DNA): TGTGCCAGTAGACAAAGACACTCGCCAGGAGCAACTAATGAAAAACTGTTTTTT.

This clonotype was seen at least ten times. CDR3 loop: CASSLLKQGSTDTQYF. CDR3 DNA: TGTGCCAGCTCACTTTTGAAACAGGGTAGCACAGATACGCAGTATTTT. The chain links TRBV18 to TRBJ2-3; possibly TRBD1 for D (6 bases). Germline CDR1 reads KGHSH; CDR2 reads LQKENI. The CDR3 contains 16 residues. The V end lost 4 bases, the J end lost 0 bases, and 14 bases lay between the germline ends.

In this sample, this clonotype turned up many times. The gene calls are TRBV20-1 and TRBJ1-2; TRBD1 matches 8 bases. Germline-derived CDR1 and CDR2 are DFQATT and SNEGSKA (reference sequence). V lost 3 bases to trimming and J lost 0 bases; unmatched junction nucleotides: 9. This CDR3 spans 16 amino acids. CDR3 sequence (DNA): TGCAGTGCTAGCCCATTGGGACAGGAAACTAACTATGGCTACACCTTC. Amino acids: CSASPLGQETNYGYTF.

This clonotype appeared many times. The J gene is TRBJ2-7, the V gene TRBV7-2; no definite D call. The CDR3 has 12 amino acids. Trimming removed 1 base from V and 7 bases from J, with 8 bases in between. Germline V CDR1 and CDR2: SGHTA, FQGNSA. Here the CDR3 reads CASSLVRREQYF. The DNA for the CDR3 is TGTGCCAGCAGCTTAGTCAGGCGAGAGCAGTACTTC. The variable domain in full, completed from reference TRBV7-2 and TRBJ2-7, reads GAGVSQSPSNKVTEKGKDVELRCDPISGHTALYWYRQSLGQGLEFLIYFQGNSAPDKSGLPSDRFSAERTGGSVSTLTIQRTQQEDSAVYLCASSLVRREQYFGPGTRLTVT.

This clonotype turned up a few times. The chain combines TRBV11-2 with TRBJ2-1; D gene unclear. There are 16 residues in the CDR3. Germline V lookup: CDR1 SGHAT, CDR2 FQNNGV. The V end lost 5 bases, the J end lost 6 bases, and 20 bases lay between the germline ends. CDR3 loop: CASSALRATLPNEQFF. In nucleotides, the CDR3 is TGTGCCAGCAGCGCCCTTAGGGCTACACTTCCCAATGAGCAGTTCTTC.

The J gene is TRBJ2-1, the V gene TRBV12-3 or TRBV12-4; 8 nucleotides align to TRBD2. CDR3 size: 15 residues. V lost 7 bases to trimming and J lost 5 bases; unmatched junction nucleotides: 10. The CDR3 coding sequence is TGTGCCAGCACCTTCTCGCGGGGGGTAAACAATGAGCAGTTCTTC. Its protein product is CASTFSRGVNNEQFF.